This entry lists 8 T cell receptor beta chains sequenced from one sample in a study of CD8 T cells in Susac syndrome. It was with random hexamers that 0.5 to 1 ug RNA was reverse transcribed. A single record per CDR3 protein comes from TCRdb applying MiXCR to the immunoSEQ multiplex PCR reads. The sample holds some 190,000 distinct CDR3 sequences; 90% to 97% are singletons and the top ten take approximately 0.1%. Specimen: CD4+ T cells from PBMCs. These receptors originate from a human donor with multiple sclerosis.

The chain joins TRBV7-9 to TRBJ2-7, with TRBD1 matching over 9 bases. Germline V CDR1 and CDR2: SEHNR, FQNEAQ (reference sequence). The CDR3 consists of 17 residues. V shed 2 bases, J shed 3 bases, and the junction held 11 bases outside the gene matches. The CDR3 reads CASSLSRTGTGNYEQYF. The CDR3 DNA is TGTGCCAGCAGCTTAAGCCGCACCGGGACAGGGAACTACGAGCAGTACTTC.

The J gene is TRBJ1-1, the V gene TRBV2; 11 positions agree with TRBD1. The germline gives CDR1 SNHLY, CDR2 FYNNEI. There are 15 residues in the CDR3. V gave up 6 bases and J gave up 1 base; unmatched junction bases: 4. CDR3 in amino acids: CASRTGQGANTEAFF. The CDR3 nucleotides read TGTGCCAGCAGGACAGGACAGGGGGCGAACACTGAAGCTTTCTTT.

The chain couples TRBV15 to TRBJ1-1; no reliable D call. The germline V gene encodes CDR1 LNHNV and CDR2 YYDKDF (reference sequence). V gave up 7 bases and J gave up 4 bases, with 16 bases separating them. The CDR3 is 14 residues long. The CDR3 loop reads CATISRVGGTEAFF. The CDR3 DNA follows: TGTGCCACCATCAGCCGGGTAGGTGGCACTGAAGCTTTCTTT.

The chain has TRBV12-3 or TRBV12-4 and TRBJ1-6, with D maybe TRBD1 (6 bases). V was trimmed by 7 bases and J by 5 bases, leaving 15 bases between them. The CDR3 runs 15 residues. Written as DNA, the CDR3 is TGTGCCAGCATAGAAGGGACACCTCATAATTCACCCCTCCACTTT. Its translation is CASIEGTPHNSPLHF.

V and J are TRBV28 and TRBJ1-2; TRBD1 agrees at 7 bases. Germline CDR1 MDHEN, CDR2 SYDVKM. The CDR3 loop spans 12 amino acids. V trimming: 7 bases; J trimming: 8 bases; junction bases outside the gene matches: 7. The CDR3 region is CASTDRVSGYTF. In DNA form, the CDR3 reads TGTGCCAGCACCGACAGGGTATCCGGCTACACCTTC.

The chain links TRBV28 to TRBJ2-7; 10 nucleotides line up with TRBD2. J was trimmed by 7 bases and V by 5 bases; bases with no gene match: 11. CDR3 size: 15 residues. Germline assignment: CDR1 MDHEN and CDR2 SYDVKM. CDR3 nucleotides: TGTGCCAGCAGTGCCGCGGGACTAGCGCAAGGGGAGCAGTACTTC. This gives the protein CASSAAGLAQGEQYF.

The chain is built from TRBV13 and TRBJ2-3; 10 nucleotides match TRBD2. V gave up 4 bases and J gave up 5 bases; unmatched junction bases: 18. The CDR3 runs to 19 residues. Germline CDR1 PRHDT, CDR2 FYEKMQ (reference sequence). CDR3 loop: CASSSRFVSGGPRGDTQYF. CDR3 DNA: TGTGCCAGCAGCTCCCGTTTTGTTAGCGGGGGGCCTAGGGGAGATACGCAGTATTTT.

This clonotype was seen only once. The chain has TRBV15 and TRBJ2-6; D may be TRBD2 (5 bases). Germline CDR1 reads LNHNV; CDR2 reads YYDKDF (reference sequence). V shed 0 bases and J shed 2 bases, with 8 bases lying between them. The CDR3 extends over 16 amino acids. The DNA for the CDR3 is TGTGCCACCAGCAGAGACGGGATCACTGGGGCCAACGTCCTGACTTTC. Translated: CATSRDGITGANVLTF.